This T cell receptor beta chain was documented in a study of shared clonotypes between healthy human individuals. For the study at large: Donors consisted of two women and a few men between 18 and 49.

Germline CDR1 is SGHDN and CDR2 is FVKESK. Between the trimmed V and J ends, which lost 4 bases and 1 base, there was a span of 10 bases. This CDR3 is 15 amino acids long. The study separated CD4+ cells into CD45RA+ naive and CD45RA-negative memory subsets. Details on this clone: As yet, its antigen is unknown.

The method was immunoSEQ multiplex PCR; TCRdb's version includes in-frame clones alone and lacks a portion of them. The table lists 900,000 to 1,200,000 clones, around 78% of them singletons. The study, taken as a whole, reports: Between four donors, naive CD4 clonotypes were shared at a level of about 5%.

The V gene is TRBV14, the J gene TRBJ2-2; tentative D call: TRBD1 (5 bases). The receptor's source is a young man in good health. Some clones in this sample may be carry-over from other donors' samples. Material: memory CD4+ T cells from PBMCs. Stated subset: CD45RA-negative fraction. The CDR3 loop reads CASSRGHWNTGELFF. In DNA form, the CDR3 reads TGTGCCAGCAGCCGAGGACATTGGAACACCGGGGAGCTGTTTTTT.